This TCR beta chain was captured by sequencing in a study of T-cell reconstitution after alpha-beta-depleted transplantation in children. The CDR3 spans 16 residues. V was clipped by 3 bases and J by 4 bases; unmatched bases: 2. CDR1 is SGHRS, CDR2 YFSETQ, per germline. This clonotype occurred a few times. Unique molecular identifiers were incorporated during preparation of the TCRbeta library. One entry per CDR3 protein, called by TCRdb with MiXCR from the PCR reads. The sample has about 440,000 distinct CDR3 sequences, roughly 43% seen once. The chain has TRBV5-1 and TRBJ2-2, with 14 bases aligning to TRBD2. Here the sequenced sample was PBMCs, taken before TCRalphabeta/CD19-depleted stem cell transplant. The sequence was obtained from a girl aged 2-10 years with aplastic anemia, due to receive a stem cell transplant. The CDR3 here is CASSSGLAGVTGELFF. The CDR3 DNA is TGCGCCAGCAGCTCGGGACTAGCGGGAGTCACCGGGGAGCTGTTTTTT.